Listed below are T cell receptor beta chains from one sample, sequenced in a study of control samples from healthy donors and cancer patients. This table comes from immunoSEQ multiplex PCR, and its TCRdb copy is limited to in-frame clones, with some not included. Of approximately 20,000 clones detected, around 80% appear once; the ten largest clones hold roughly 23%. Sequenced: PBMCs. All receptors come from a man in his 60s with colorectal cancer. Both conserved end residues are part of each CDR3. The order of the fields is V gene, D gene, CDR3 protein. A D gene is named only where the DNA matches it firmly.

TRBV27	.	CASSLGYSNEKLFF
TRBV5-1	.	CASREGSGANVLTF
TRBV5-1	.	CASSLDGGNQPQHF
TRBV12-5	TRBD1	CASGAHRGLVNTEAFF
TRBV2	.	CASSGGERAFF
TRBV5-6	.	CASSPGLAPYEQYF
TRBV27	TRBD1	CASQMGTGGSWATEAFF
TRBV7-8	.	CASSSRESSTGELFF
TRBV6-5	TRBD1	CASSFSGQKAETQYF
TRBV5-6	.	CASSAASGTYIQYF
TRBV9	.	CASSVDGGSSTDTQYF
TRBV5-4	.	CASSSHMDNEQFF
TRBV7-2	.	CASSLRRGQPQHF
TRBV10-3	.	CAISDGPQIGNTEAFF
TRBV6-6	.	CASSSGHGQPQHF
TRBV3-1/TRBV3-2	.	CASSQGLDQRTDTQYF
TRBV19	TRBD1	CASSPGTGGGSNQPQHF
TRBV28	.	CASSNVFGDSYEQYF
TRBV2	.	CASSVSRDNEQFF
TRBV6-5	TRBD1	CASSYSATDRDAEQYF
TRBV6-1	.	CASSEPGSSSYEQYF
TRBV7-9	.	CASSLERGAFF
TRBV20-1	TRBD1	CSASTQGASKDSPLHF
TRBV30	.	CAWSPGFRGYTF
TRBV5-1	.	CASREGEGEAFF
TRBV19	TRBD1	CASSIPLQGSHQPQHF
TRBV30	TRBD1	CAWGDRDVQPQHF
TRBV5-1	.	CASSLAPSTGELFF
TRBV19	.	CASSGAVQPQHF
TRBV27	.	CASSPTREVYGYTF
TRBV20-1	.	CSASGRVDTGELFF
TRBV2	TRBD1	CASNADRGTDGYTF
TRBV10-2	TRBD1	CASKEAGGRSPLHF
TRBV18	TRBD1	CASSSTEGKGAVF
TRBV6-5	TRBD1	CATTGQGATEAFF
TRBV5-6	TRBD2	CASSPPSGGVNNEQFF
TRBV4-1	.	CASSQADMGFSNEQFF
TRBV6-5	TRBD1	CASGGRGQGTYGYTF
TRBV6-5	TRBD1	CASRRTGADNQPQHF
TRBV4-2	.	CASSQYMGSQTSGNTIYF
TRBV7-2	.	CASSQTGAGNTIYF
TRBV7-2	.	CASSQQNLHTDTQYF
TRBV6-2/TRBV6-3	.	CASSPTGPVEWFF
TRBV24-1	.	CATSDSPRNEQFF
TRBV6-5	.	CASSWTVGEKLFF
TRBV9	TRBD2	CASSVGDVGLAVNEQFF
TRBV7-2	.	CASSLGQPQETQYF
TRBV7-8	.	CASSLRTANTEAFF
TRBV19	TRBD1	CASSMGTGWRDEQFF
TRBV10-3	TRBD1	CAISNQQGAQVGELFF
TRBV5-1	.	CASSLETGPRRGYTF
TRBV5-1	.	CASSPSTGYEQYF
TRBV14	.	CASSQIDLGQGPLTEAFF
TRBV29-1	.	CSAADRYQETQYF
TRBV7-2	.	CASSLGNQPQHF
TRBV9	TRBD2	CASSVGLIQISGGEETQYF
TRBV7-2	.	CASSRNMNTEAFF